This T cell receptor beta chain was captured in a study of blood T cells in healthy people across ages. Whole-study findings and limits: One million T cells yielded diversity estimates that were considered underestimates.

There are 12 residues in the CDR3. Germline CDR1 SQVTM, CDR2 ANQGSEA. V dropped 5 bases and J dropped 5; count of bases not matched to a gene: 5. For the second PCR, which ran for about 7 to 11 cycles, a sample-barcoded 5' primer and a J-beta primer mix were used. TCRdb fed the 5' RACE reads into MiXCR, producing one record per CDR3 protein. Of roughly 1.4 million distinct CDR3 sequences in the sample, approximately 59% are singletons; the top ten hold 5% to 7%. A remark on this clonotype: Its antigen is currently unknown.

Sequencing input: blood. This TCR was recovered from a man between 18 and 35 years old in good health. The V gene is TRBV29-1, the J gene TRBJ1-2, with 7 bases aligning to TRBD1. CDR3 nucleotide sequence: TGCAGCGTTTATACAGGGGTATATGGCTACACCTTC. This encodes CSVYTGVYGYTF. The full variable domain, with the rest looked up from reference TRBV29-1 and TRBJ1-2, is SAVISQKPSRDICQRGTSLTIQCQVDSQVTMMFWYRQQPGQSLTLIATANQGSEATYESGFVIDKFPISRPNLTFSTLTVSNMSPEDSSIYLCSVYTGVYGYTFGSGTRLTVV.